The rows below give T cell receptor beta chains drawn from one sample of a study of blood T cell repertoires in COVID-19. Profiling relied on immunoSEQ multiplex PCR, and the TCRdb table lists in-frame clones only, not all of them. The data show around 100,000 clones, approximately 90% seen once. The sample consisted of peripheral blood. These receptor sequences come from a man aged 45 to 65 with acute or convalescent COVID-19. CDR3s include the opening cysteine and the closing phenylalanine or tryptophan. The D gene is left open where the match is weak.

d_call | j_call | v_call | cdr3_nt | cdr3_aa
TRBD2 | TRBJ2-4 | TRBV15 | TGTGCCACCAAAGAAAGGAGAGCGGGAGGGCCAGGCAAAAACATTCAGTACTTC | CATKERRAGGPGKNIQYF
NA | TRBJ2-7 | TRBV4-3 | TGCGCCAGCAGCCAAGGTGCCCCGGGTCTTAACTCCTACGAGCAGTACTTC | CASSQGAPGLNSYEQYF
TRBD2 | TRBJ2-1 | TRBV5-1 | TGCGCCAGCAGCTCCGGGACTAGCGGGTACAATGAGCAGTTCTTC | CASSSGTSGYNEQFF
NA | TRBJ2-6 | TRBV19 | TGTGCCAGTAGTATACGACAGGGAGGTGGGGCCAACGTCCTGACTTTC | CASSIRQGGGANVLTF
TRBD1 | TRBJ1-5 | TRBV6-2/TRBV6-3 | TGTGCCAGCAGCCAGCTCTTGACAGGGGGCCGGGGTCAGCCCCAGCATTTT | CASSQLLTGGRGQPQHF
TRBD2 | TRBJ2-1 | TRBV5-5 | TGTGCCAGCAGCCACACTAGCGGGAGCTACAATGAGCAGTTCTTC | CASSHTSGSYNEQFF
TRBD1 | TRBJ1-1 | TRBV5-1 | TGCGCCAGCAGCCAGACAGGGGACACTGAAGCTTTCTTT | CASSQTGDTEAFF
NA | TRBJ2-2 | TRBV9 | TGTGCCAGCACGGAGCGGAGCACCGGGGAGCTGTTTTTT | CASTERSTGELFF
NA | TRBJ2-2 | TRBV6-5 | TGTGCCAGCAGTTACGGAGGATTCGGCACCGGGGAGCTGTTTTTT | CASSYGGFGTGELFF
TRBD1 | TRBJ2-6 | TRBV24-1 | TGTGCCACCAGTGGGGTGGACAGGTCCCCTGGGGCCAACGTCCTGACTTTC | CATSGVDRSPGANVLTF